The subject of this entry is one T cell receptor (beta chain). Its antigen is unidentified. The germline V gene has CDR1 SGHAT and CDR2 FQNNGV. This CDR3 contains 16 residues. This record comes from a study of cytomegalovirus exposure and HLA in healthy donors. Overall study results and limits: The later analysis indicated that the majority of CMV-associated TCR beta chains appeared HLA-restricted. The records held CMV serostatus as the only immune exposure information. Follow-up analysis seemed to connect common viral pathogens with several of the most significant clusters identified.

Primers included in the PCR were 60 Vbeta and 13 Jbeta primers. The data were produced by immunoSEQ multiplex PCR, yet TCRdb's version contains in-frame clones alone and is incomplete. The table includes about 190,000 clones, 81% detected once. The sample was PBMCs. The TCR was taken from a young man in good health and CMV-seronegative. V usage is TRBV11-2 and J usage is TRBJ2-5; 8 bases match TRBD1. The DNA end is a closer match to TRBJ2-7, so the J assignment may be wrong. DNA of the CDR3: TGTGCCAGCAGCCCTAACCCCCGGACAGGGTTACACGAGCAGTACTTC. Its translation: CASSPNPRTGLHEQYF.